Below are 22 T cell receptor beta chains sequenced from a single sample in a study of Graves' ophthalmopathy and Graves' hyperthyroidism. Beta-chain TCR CDR3 regions were amplified from RNA transcripts. HTBI-primed first-round RT-PCR preceded second-round multiplex PCR. TCRdb independently ran MiXCR on the multiplex PCR reads; one entry per CDR3 protein. The sample contains 400,000 to 450,000 distinct CDR3 sequences, over 20% of which appear only once. The sequenced sample consisted of peripheral blood. The source of these receptors is a woman under 30 with stable Graves' hyperthyroidism.

The sample holds many counts of this clonotype. The rearrangement links TRBV30 to TRBJ2-7; 9 nucleotides agree with TRBD2. The CDR3 is 13 amino acids. Unmatched junction bases numbered 8, after V lost 4 bases and J lost 7 bases. Per germline, CDR1 GTSNPN and CDR2 SVGIG (reference sequence). In DNA form, the CDR3 reads TGTGCCTGGATAGAAGCGGGAGGACATGAGCAGTACTTC. Translation gives CAWIEAGGHEQYF.

This sequence joins TRBV7-8 and TRBJ1-2; possible D gene TRBD1, 5 bases. The CDR3 is made up of 15 amino acids. Germline CDR1 and CDR2: SGHVS and FQNEAQ. V lost 1 base, J lost 2 bases, and 11 bases lay in between. CDR3 sequence reads: CASSLGRGGNYGYTF. The CDR3, as DNA: TGTGCCAGCAGCTTAGGTCGGGGGGGGAACTATGGCTACACCTTC.

Only a few counts were recorded for this clonotype. The chain couples TRBV13 to TRBJ1-2, with D unclear. V was pared by 4 bases and J by 0 bases, with 15 bases between. This CDR3 contains 16 residues. The germline CDR1 and CDR2 sequences are PRHDT and FYEKMQ (reference sequence). The chain's CDR3 is CASSSSITRANYGYTF. DNA for the CDR3: TGTGCCAGCAGCTCTTCCATCACTCGAGCTAACTATGGCTACACCTTC. Full variable domain (missing parts from reference TRBV13 and TRBJ1-2): AAGVIQSPRHLIKEKRETATLKCYPIPRHDTVYWYQQGPGQDPQFLISFYEKMQSDKGSIPDRFSAQQFSDYHSELNMSSLELGDSALYFCASSSSITRANYGYTFGSGTRLTVV.

About this clonotype: Since a much larger clone is just one base distant, this may be a read error. V is TRBV28 and J is TRBJ2-5; 8 positions agree with TRBD1. CDR1 and CDR2 from the germline V gene are MDHEN and SYDVKM. CDR3 length: 15 residues. CDR3 coding DNA: TGTGCCAGCAGACCCCAGGGGGCTCCGCAAGATACCCAGTACTTC. It specifies CASRPQGAPQDTQYF.

V is TRBV11-2 and J is TRBJ2-5; TRBD2 agrees at 8 bases. Germline values: CDR1 SGHAT, CDR2 FQNNGV. The CDR3 is 17 amino acids. Trimming cost V 5 bases and J 2 bases; bases outside gene matches: 13. The CDR3 coding sequence is TGTGCCAGCAGCCCGGGCGGGGCGGGAGGATTTCAAGAGACCCAGTACTTC. Translated, it gives CASSPGGAGGFQETQYF.

This clonotype was seen many times. This chain uses TRBV10-3 with TRBJ2-5; D remains unclear. Germline V gene sequence: CDR1 ENHRY, CDR2 SYGVKD. Deletions cut 2 bases from V and 3 bases from J, with 13 bases between. This CDR3 has 15 amino acids. The CDR3 here is CAISETSSRKETQYF. CDR3 DNA sequence: TGTGCCATCAGTGAGACTTCTTCCAGAAAAGAGACCCAGTACTTC.

This clonotype came up many times. This sequence joins TRBV12-5 and TRBJ2-5; no clear D gene. Germline V gene sequence: CDR1 LGHNT, CDR2 FRNRAP. CDR3 length equals 11 residues. CDR3 nucleotide sequence: TGTGCCACACGTTCGGGAGAGACCCAGTACTTC. Amino acid sequence: CATRSGETQYF. The whole variable domain, filled in from reference TRBV12-5 and TRBJ2-5, reads DARVTQTPRHKVTEMGQEVTMRCQPILGHNTVFWYRQTMMQGLELLAYFRNRAPLDDSGMPKDRFSAEMPDATLATLKIQPSEPRDSAVYFCATRSGETQYFGPGTRLLVL.

At least ten counts were recorded for this clonotype. This chain uses TRBV6-5 with TRBJ1-5, with a weak D call TRBD1 (6 bases). This CDR3 is built from 15 residues. V lost 0 bases to trimming and J lost 4 bases, with 10 bases between them. In germline, CDR1 is MNHEY, CDR2 SVGAGI. The CDR3 is CASSYSRQGNQPQHF. In DNA form, the CDR3 reads TGTGCCAGCAGTTACTCGCGGCAGGGGAATCAGCCCCAGCATTTT.

DNA of the CDR3: TGCAGTGCCACGGCCTCGGACAGGGGGAATCAGCCCCAGCATTTT. This translates into CSATASDRGNQPQHF. The rearrangement joins TRBV20-1 to TRBJ1-5, with 10 bases that match TRBD1. Germline CDR1 DFQATT, CDR2 SNEGSKA (reference sequence). Unmatched junction bases numbered 9, after V lost 6 bases and J lost 4 bases. The CDR3 runs 15 residues.

This clonotype was observed many times. The V and J genes are TRBV27 and TRBJ2-6, with 8 bases that match TRBD2. Germline CDR1 is MNHEY and CDR2 is SMNVEV (reference sequence). The CDR3 extends over 20 amino acids. J was trimmed by 0 bases and V by 0 bases; bases with no gene match: 10. This chain's CDR3 is CASSLSGPTSVISGANVLTF. The CDR3, as DNA: TGTGCCAGCAGTTTATCGGGCCCGACTAGCGTTATCTCTGGGGCCAACGTCCTGACTTTC.

This clonotype was seen ten or more times. The V call is TRBV13, the J call TRBJ2-7, with TRBD1 matching over 10 bases. The length of the CDR3 is 14 residues. Germline values: CDR1 PRHDT, CDR2 FYEKMQ (reference sequence). The junction had 6 bases not matched to a gene; V was cut back by 5 bases and J by 5 bases. The CDR3 loop reads CASSQGTGVHEQYF. CDR3 sequence (DNA): TGTGCCAGCAGCCAAGGGACAGGGGTCCACGAGCAGTACTTC.

This clonotype came up many times. The gene calls are TRBV2 and TRBJ2-7, with no clear D. Trimming pared 3 bases from V and 5 bases from J, leaving 14 bases between. In germline, CDR1 is SNHLY, CDR2 FYNNEI. This CDR3 comprises 14 residues. Written as DNA, the CDR3 is TGTGCCAGCAGTGATAGGCTCGCAGGTAACGAGCAGTACTTC. Protein: CASSDRLAGNEQYF.

This clonotype was counted many times. The rearrangement links TRBV20-1 to TRBJ2-4; either TRBD1 or TRBD2 may fit D (5 bases each). Germline CDR1 is DFQATT and CDR2 is SNEGSKA (reference sequence). Trimming took 3 bases from V and 3 from J, leaving 9 bases between them. The CDR3 is 13 residues long. The CDR3 sequence: CSASGAVKNIQYF. The DNA of the CDR3 is TGCAGTGCTAGCGGGGCGGTCAAAAACATTCAGTACTTC.

This chain links TRBV20-1 with TRBJ2-2, with D unclear. CDR1 is DFQATT and CDR2 is SNEGSKA in the germline V gene (reference sequence). Trimming pared 6 bases from V and 2 bases from J, leaving 16 bases between. The CDR3 totals 15 residues. CDR3 protein: CSAGRSIFNTGELFF. CDR3 bases: TGCAGTGCCGGACGGAGTATTTTTAACACCGGGGAGCTGTTTTTT.

This clonotype was recorded many times. The gene calls are TRBV10-1 and TRBJ2-2; no clear D. Germline-derived CDR1 and CDR2 are WNHNN and SYGVQD (reference sequence). CDR3 size: 17 residues. Between the trimmed V and J ends, which lost 9 bases and 1 base, there was a span of 21 bases. CDR3 protein: CASPRVTGRWNTGELFF. CDR3 DNA: TGCGCCAGTCCGCGTGTGACCGGGCGGTGGAACACCGGGGAGCTGTTTTTT.

The chain carries TRBV19 and TRBJ1-1; D not certain. From germline, CDR1 is LNHDA and CDR2 SQIVND (reference sequence). The CDR3 has 15 amino acids. V lost 5 bases and J lost 0, with 13 bases in between. The DNA for the CDR3 is TGTGCCAGTAGTGTTTTACAGAACATGAACACTGAAGCTTTCTTT. It encodes CASSVLQNMNTEAFF.

This clonotype was observed a handful of times. The V and J genes are TRBV15 and TRBJ2-7; no clear D. Germline V gene sequence: CDR1 LNHNV, CDR2 YYDKDF (reference sequence). The CDR3 runs 12 residues. The V and J ends lost 9 bases and 4 bases respectively, with 13 bases between them. CDR3 coding DNA: TGTGCCACAGGCCCGACTCGTTACGAGCAGTACTTC. Amino acids: CATGPTRYEQYF.

This clonotype was seen ten or more times. V usage is TRBV2 and J usage is TRBJ1-1; the match to TRBD1 covers 9 bases. Germline V gene lookup returns CDR1 SNHLY and CDR2 FYNNEI. CDR3 length equals 15 residues. V shed 3 bases, J shed 4 bases, and the junction held 6 bases outside the gene matches. CDR3 nucleotides: TGTGCCAGCAGTGATCCCCGACAGGGGGGCACTGAAGCTTTCTTT. Protein sequence: CASSDPRQGGTEAFF.

This clonotype was counted at least ten times. The genes are TRBV2 and TRBJ2-7, with 9 bases matching TRBD2. V shed 4 bases and J 4 bases; nucleotides not matched to a gene: 5. This CDR3 comprises 14 residues. Germline CDR1 reads SNHLY; CDR2 reads FYNNEI. The CDR3 DNA follows: TGTGCCAGCAGTGCCCTTAGCGGGGGATACGAGCAGTACTTC. Protein sequence: CASSALSGGYEQYF.

This clonotype was counted at least ten times. The genes are TRBV25-1 and TRBJ1-2; D is unresolved. Deletions cut 0 bases from V and 3 bases from J, with 11 bases between. The CDR3 loop spans 15 amino acids. The V gene's germline CDR1 is MGHDK and CDR2 SYGVNS. The CDR3 sequence is CASSEYTAGYYGYTF. In DNA, the CDR3 is TGTGCCAGCAGTGAATATACCGCAGGCTACTATGGCTACACCTTC.

This clonotype has at least ten counts. The chain's CDR3 is CASSFHFAGGSGANVLTF. The CDR3 region has the DNA TGCGCCAGCAGCTTCCACTTCGCGGGAGGTAGTGGGGCCAACGTCCTGACTTTC. The V gene is TRBV5-1, the J gene TRBJ2-6; 8 nucleotides align to TRBD2. CDR3 length: 18 amino acids. Germline CDR1 is SGHRS and CDR2 is YFSETQ. Losses at the gene ends were 2 bases for V and 3 bases for J; bases not matched to a gene: 10.

On this clonotype itself: A read error may produce the germline difference seen at one junction end. This chain connects TRBV6-2 or TRBV6-3 to TRBJ1-2, with D possibly matching TRBD1 (5 bases). The V gene's germline CDR1 is MNHEY and CDR2 SVGEGT. The CDR3 runs 16 residues. The CDR3 sequence: CASTYGSGRDLYGYTF. CDR3 DNA sequence: TGTGCCAGCACTTACGGTAGCGGCAGGGACCTCTATGGCTACACCTTC.